Listed below are T cell receptor beta chains from one sample, sequenced in a study of regulatory T cells in long-lasting Graves disease. MiXCR, applied by TCRdb to the multiplex PCR reads, yields one record per CDR3 protein. The sample includes about 420,000 distinct CDR3 sequences, approximately 16% of them seen just once. These same records also appear under a second study, on T cells in Graves' hyperthyroidism and ophthalmopathy.

The material was peripheral blood mononuclear cells (PBMCs), obtained at new diagnosis, from a patient treated with antithyroid drugs. The receptors shown here come from a woman younger than 35 with Graves disease. The CDR3 runs from the conserved cysteine through the conserved F or W. D genes are given only for firm matches. Some rows mark clone size as missing; the rest say once, few, many or name a class of expanded clone.

clone_size d_call j_call cdr3_length v_call cdr3_nt cdr3_aa
many - TRBJ2-7 12 TRBV25-1 TGTGCCAGCAGTGAATATGGCTACGAGCAGTACTTC CASSEYGYEQYF
- TRBD1 TRBJ1-1 16 TRBV11-1 TGTGCCAGCAGCCTAACCCCCACAGGGGCGAGATCTAAAGCTTTCTTT CASSLTPTGARSKAFF
many TRBD2 TRBJ2-1 13 TRBV20-1 TGCAGTGCTAGTCGGGACTATTCCAATGAGCAGTTCTTC CSASRDYSNEQFF
- TRBD1 TRBJ2-4 17 TRBV9 TGTGCCAGCAGCTTAACAGGGGATTTATTGACCAAAAACATTCAGTACTTC CASSLTGDLLTKNIQYF
many - TRBJ2-6 16 TRBV27 TGTGCCAGCAGTCCGAACGGGGCGTCTGGGGCCAACGTCCTGACTTTC CASSPNGASGANVLTF
few - TRBJ1-1 15 TRBV19 TGTGCCAGTAGTATAGATAGGACAGCGAACACTGAAGCTTTCTTT CASSIDRTANTEAFF
many TRBD2 TRBJ2-4 13 TRBV2 TGTGCCAGCGGGGAGGGAAGGGACTCCCCCTTTTACTTC CASGEGRDSPFYF
- - TRBJ2-3 13 TRBV30 TGTGCCTGGAGTGTAGAAAGCACAGATACGCAGTATTTT CAWSVESTDTQYF
few - TRBJ2-6 14 TRBV20-1 TGCAGTGCTAGAGAGCTCTCTGGGGCCAACGTCCTGACTTTC CSARELSGANVLTF
- - TRBJ1-6 16 TRBV19 TGTGCCAGTAGTATCCAGGGACACTATGCTGATTCACCCCTCCACTTT CASSIQGHYADSPLHF
many - TRBJ2-1 13 TRBV24-1 TGTGCCACCGAACGAGGCGGGGAGAATGAGCAGTTCTTC CATERGGENEQFF
many TRBD1 TRBJ1-2 16 TRBV30 TGTGCCTGGAACACGGGACAGGGGGCGTTTGTTGGTGGCTACACCTTC CAWNTGQGAFVGGYTF
once TRBD1 TRBJ2-1 14 TRBV5-8 TGTGCCACCTTACGACAGGGATTAAACAATGAGCAGTTCTTC CATLRQGLNNEQFF
few - TRBJ2-5 14 TRBV5-6 TGTGCCAGCAGCTTGGGCCGGGAGCTAGAGACCCAGTACTTC CASSLGRELETQYF
many TRBD2 TRBJ2-7 15 TRBV11-3 TGTGCCAGCAGCCCTTCGGGAGGGCTTCCCTACGAGCAGTACTTC CASSPSGGLPYEQYF
- - TRBJ2-3 13 TRBV20-1 TGCAGTGCTATATTTGGTGTGAGGGATACGCAGTATTTT CSAIFGVRDTQYF
many - TRBJ2-1 13 TRBV18 TGTGCCAGCTCACCGGGGGTACAGAGTGAGCAGTTCTTC CASSPGVQSEQFF
- - TRBJ2-2 14 TRBV29-1 TGCAGCGTCCCACCTGGGGAGACCACCGGGGAGCTGTTTTTT CSVPPGETTGELFF
many TRBD2 TRBJ2-7 14 TRBV12-3/TRBV12-4 TGTGCCAGCAGTTTCAGCGGGGTGGGTGGCGAGCAGTACTTC CASSFSGVGGEQYF
many - TRBJ2-1 15 TRBV7-9 TGTGCCAGCAGCTTACAGAGCGCCCCCTACAATGAGCAGTTCTTC CASSLQSAPYNEQFF
many - TRBJ2-1 15 TRBV6-2/TRBV6-3 TGTGCCAGCAGTTACAATGGGGACATGCAAAATGAGCAGTTCTTC CASSYNGDMQNEQFF
many - TRBJ2-3 14 TRBV28 TGTGCCAGCAGACACTTGAGGGGCACAGATACGCAGTATTTT CASRHLRGTDTQYF
- - TRBJ1-4 14 TRBV11-2 TGTGCCAGCAGCCCGAGGCAGGGAAATGAAAAACTGTTTTTT CASSPRQGNEKLFF
many - TRBJ2-6 20 TRBV7-9 TGTGCCAGCAGCTTGGCCCCGGGACACCGACTCTACTCTGGGGCCAACGTCCTGACTTTC CASSLAPGHRLYSGANVLTF
few - TRBJ2-2 17 TRBV4-1 TGCGCCAGCAGCCCAGTCCCCTCAGCGGCGAACACCGGGGAGCTGTTTTTT CASSPVPSAANTGELFF
many - TRBJ2-1 13 TRBV7-2 TGTGCCAGCAGCTTAGTGGTTCCGGATGAGCAGTTCTTC CASSLVVPDEQFF
- TRBD1 TRBJ2-7 14 TRBV7-2 TGTGCCAGCAGCCGGGACAGGGCATCCTACGAGCAGTACTTC CASSRDRASYEQYF
many - TRBJ2-1 13 TRBV6-1 TGTGCCAGCAAGGGTCCTTTAGCGGAAGAGCAGTTCTTC CASKGPLAEEQFF
- TRBD2 TRBJ2-1 15 TRBV30 TGTGCCTGGAGTGGAGGGACTAGCGGGAGCGATGAGCAGTTCTTC CAWSGGTSGSDEQFF
few TRBD1 TRBJ2-7 15 TRBV7-9 TGTGCCAGCAGCCCCCCGACAGGGGGATCCTACGAGCAGTACTTC CASSPPTGGSYEQYF
- TRBD2 TRBJ2-5 15 TRBV27 TGTGCCAGCAGGGGACTAGCGGGAGTCGGGGAGACCCAGTACTTC CASRGLAGVGETQYF
- - TRBJ2-1 12 TRBV7-9 TGTGCCAGCAGCGGTGCGGAGTTTCGTCAGTTCTTC CASSGAEFRQFF
many - TRBJ2-7 10 TRBV28 TGTGCCAGCAGCTACTACGAGCAGTACTTC CASSYYEQYF
- - TRBJ2-1 13 TRBV6-1 TGTGCCAGCAGCTATATGTCCTACAATGAGCAGTTCTTC CASSYMSYNEQFF
few - TRBJ1-3 12 TRBV7-8 TGTGCCAGCTCAGACTCTGGAAACACCATATATTTT CASSDSGNTIYF
many TRBD2 TRBJ2-3 14 TRBV28 TGTGCCAGCAGAGAGAGCGGGAGCGCAGATACGCAGTATTTT CASRESGSADTQYF
few TRBD1 TRBJ2-7 14 TRBV28 TGTGCCAGCAGCAGGACAGGGGGTTACTACGAGCAGTACTTC CASSRTGGYYEQYF
- TRBD1 TRBJ1-4 15 TRBV15 TGTGCCACCAGCAGTTTTAGGGGGCGAGATGAAAAACCGTTTTTT CATSSFRGRDEKPFF
many - TRBJ2-5 14 TRBV7-9 TGTGCCAGCAGCTCTCAGCGACCACAAGAGACCCAGTACTTC CASSSQRPQETQYF
many - TRBJ1-2 12 TRBV6-2/TRBV6-3 TGTGCCAGCAGTTTTCCTAACTATGGCTACACCTTC CASSFPNYGYTF
few TRBD2 TRBJ2-3 16 TRBV10-3 TGTGCCATCAGTGTCCTAGCGGGCGCCAGCACAGATACGCAGTATTTT CAISVLAGASTDTQYF
- - TRBJ1-5 15 TRBV7-9 TGTGCCAGCAGCTTGGCTACAGGGTTATTTCAGCCCCAGCATTTT CASSLATGLFQPQHF
- - TRBJ2-7 14 TRBV28 TGTGCCAGCAGTCTCATAAAGACACAATACGAGCAGTACTTC CASSLIKTQYEQYF
many TRBD2 TRBJ2-5 22 TRBV2 TGTGCCAGCAGTGACTTGAGGGGCACCGGGACTAGCGGAGTAACCTTCCAAGAGACCCAGTACTTC CASSDLRGTGTSGVTFQETQYF
- - TRBJ2-5 14 TRBV20-1 TGCAGTGCTTCCGGGACTTGGCGGATGGAGACCCAGTACTTC CSASGTWRMETQYF
many - TRBJ2-7 14 TRBV20-1 TGCAGTGCTACGGACCGGGACTTTCCCTACGAGCAGTACTTC CSATDRDFPYEQYF
few - TRBJ2-1 14 TRBV11-2 TGTGCCAGCAGCCAACAGAGCTCCTACAATGAGCAGTTCTTC CASSQQSSYNEQFF
- TRBD1 TRBJ1-2 15 TRBV6-1 TGTGCCAGCAGCCCCCGCAGGGGGCGCGACTATGGCTACACCTTC CASSPRRGRDYGYTF
many - TRBJ2-4 13 TRBV7-2 TGTGCCAGCAGCTCCACTTATAAAAACATTCAGTACTTC CASSSTYKNIQYF
- - TRBJ2-7 13 TRBV12-3/TRBV12-4 TGTGCCAGCAGTTTGGAGAATTCCTACGAGCAGTACTTC CASSLENSYEQYF
many TRBD2 TRBJ2-7 15 TRBV11-2 TGTGCCAGCAGCTTAGCCGGCGGGAGGGCCGCCGAGCAGTACTTC CASSLAGGRAAEQYF
- - TRBJ2-3 16 TRBV30 TGTGCCTGTTCCTGGGGGGCTAGAACCAGCGCAGATACGCAGTATTTT CACSWGARTSADTQYF
- - TRBJ1-2 12 TRBV25-1 TGTGCCAGCACTTCGGTCGGGTACGGCTACACCTTC CASTSVGYGYTF
- - TRBJ2-3 17 TRBV28 TGTGCCAGCAGTTTGGTTGGCCGACTCTCCGGCACAGATACGCAGTATTTT CASSLVGRLSGTDTQYF
many - TRBJ2-1 13 TRBV20-1 TGCAGTGCTAGGGACTACTCCTACAATGAGCAGTTCTTC CSARDYSYNEQFF